These 23 T cell receptor beta chains share one sample of origin, sequenced in a study of CD8+ T cells in alopecia areata. After isolation, RNA underwent reverse transcription to generate cDNA as the sequencing template. Clones were read by immunoSEQ multiplex PCR, and TCRdb kept only the in-frame ones, dropping some. The profile shows more than 100,000 clones, 53% of them singletons. Indicated treatment: oral pan-JAK inhibitor, 5-10 mg twice daily. The sample here was CD4+ T cells sorted from blood, taken at week 4, from a patient treated with tofacitinib. The receptors shown here come from a human donor with alopecia areata.

V and J are TRBV29-1 and TRBJ1-2, with unresolved D. Trimming cost V 4 bases and J 4 bases, with 16 bases left between them. Germline CDR1 and CDR2: SQVTM and ANQGSEA. The CDR3 extends over 14 amino acids. The CDR3 reads CSVVGQRTTYGYTF. The CDR3, as DNA: TGCAGCGTTGTTGGCCAGCGCACTACCTATGGCTACACCTTC.

This clone was found a few times. The rearrangement joins TRBV29-1 to TRBJ2-4; possible D gene TRBD1, 6 bases. The CDR3 consists of 13 residues. The V end was cut by 8 bases, the J end by 0 bases, with 11 bases between. Looked up from germline, CDR1 is SQVTM and CDR2 is ANQGSEA. The CDR3 region is CSTYRVAKNIQYF. CDR3 DNA: TGCAGCACCTACAGGGTAGCCAAAAACATTCAGTACTTC.

The gene calls are TRBV5-1 and TRBJ2-3, with 7 nucleotides matching TRBD1. The CDR3 loop spans 14 amino acids. The V and J ends lost 0 bases and 3 bases, in that order; junction bases with no gene match: 1. The germline CDR1 and CDR2 sequences are SGHRS and YFSETQ. In DNA, the CDR3 is TGCGCCAGCAGCTTGGCGGGACAGACAGATACGCAGTATTTT. This codes for CASSLAGQTDTQYF.

This clone was observed a single time. The V gene is TRBV6-1, the J gene TRBJ2-3; tentative D call: TRBD2 (6 bases). Germline CDR1 MNHNS, CDR2 SASEGT. The CDR3 sequence is 13 residues long. V was pared by 10 bases and J by 0 bases, with 11 bases between. In DNA form, the CDR3 reads TGTGCCACCGAGGGACTTAGCACAGATACGCAGTATTTT. It specifies CATEGLSTDTQYF.

V gene TRBV30 combines with J gene TRBJ1-2; tentative D call: TRBD1 (5 bases). Germline loops: CDR1 GTSNPN, CDR2 SVGIG (reference sequence). Trimming pared 8 bases from V and 8 bases from J, leaving 24 bases between. CDR3 length: 14 residues. In nucleotides, the CDR3 is TGTGCCAGCAGCTTAGGATCGGGGCAAGGCGGCTACACCTTC. Its protein product is CASSLGSGQGGYTF.

This clone occurred a few times. The CDR3 loop is CASSVATGAQGQFF. The CDR3 nucleotides are TGTGCCAGCAGCGTAGCAACAGGGGCTCAGGGGCAGTTCTTC. V usage is TRBV9 and J usage is TRBJ2-1; 7 bases are a match to TRBD1. Germline CDR1 and CDR2: SGDLS and YYNGEE. CDR3 length: 14 amino acids. J was trimmed by 12 bases and V by 0 bases; bases with no gene match: 9.

V gene TRBV4-1 combines with J gene TRBJ2-7, with D possibly TRBD2 on 5 matching bases. The germline V gene has CDR1 MGHRA and CDR2 YSYEKL. The V gene lost 0 bases and the J gene lost 3 bases, with 6 bases spanning the gap. CDR3 size: 13 residues. The CDR3 is CASSQDRGYEQYF. In nucleotides, the CDR3 is TGCGCCAGCAGCCAAGATCGGGGCTACGAGCAGTACTTC.

J is TRBJ2-7 and V is TRBV7-9; D unresolved. Trimming left V 3 bases short and J 5 bases short, with 5 bases between. The CDR3 spans 11 residues. CDR1 and CDR2 (germline): SEHNR, FQNEAQ (reference sequence). In DNA, the CDR3 is TGTGCCAGCAGCTTGGGTAACGAGCAGTACTTC. Protein sequence: CASSLGNEQYF.

On this clone: The identical CDR3 is also encoded by other nucleotide sequences in the sample. The chain uses TRBV2 and TRBJ1-5; TRBD1 is a possible D gene (6 bases). The germline gives CDR1 SNHLY, CDR2 FYNNEI. This CDR3 has 13 residues. V lost 3 bases to trimming and J lost 4 bases, with 7 bases between them. CDR3 amino acids: CASSEDRNQPQHF. CDR3 DNA sequence: TGTGCCAGCAGTGAGGACAGAAATCAGCCCCAGCATTTT.

About this clone itself: At the DNA level, this CDR3 is encoded by other sequences in the same sample as well. This chain uses TRBV5-1 with TRBJ2-3; D ambiguous. V was shortened by 0 bases and J by 4 bases, with 3 bases between the two germline ends. The CDR3 extends over 12 amino acids. The germline V gene encodes CDR1 SGHRS and CDR2 YFSETQ. The CDR3 DNA is TGCGCCAGCAGCTTGGAAGCAGATACGCAGTATTTT. As protein: CASSLEADTQYF.

The gene calls are TRBV28 and TRBJ2-3; possibly TRBD2 for D (5 bases). This CDR3 is 12 amino acids long. Germline CDR1 and CDR2: MDHEN and SYDVKM. Trimming removed 6 bases at V and 5 bases at J, with 9 bases between. In DNA form, the CDR3 reads TGTGCCAGCAGCGGGAACCTAGATACGCAGTATTTT. Protein sequence: CASSGNLDTQYF.

The chain couples TRBV5-6 to TRBJ1-5; D unclear. The ends were cut back, 0 bases at V and 3 bases at J, with 13 bases in the middle. Per the germline V gene, CDR1 is SGHDT and CDR2 is YYEEEE. This CDR3 is built from 16 residues. The CDR3: CASSLGGAAANQPQHF. CDR3 in DNA: TGTGCCAGCAGCTTGGGGGGTGCTGCGGCCAATCAGCCCCAGCATTTT.

Only a few counts were recorded for this clone. Germline is not matched at one junction end, which may reflect a read error. The chain is built from TRBV18 and TRBJ1-4, with D possibly being TRBD1 (5 bases). Germline CDR1 and CDR2: KGHSH and LQKENI. The CDR3 sequence is 15 residues long. The CDR3 DNA is TGTGCCAGCTCCCCACTAGGGGCTCCTAATGAAAAACTGTTTTTT. As protein: CASSPLGAPNEKLFF.

Only a few counts were recorded for this clone. The CDR3 DNA reads as TGTGCCAGCAGAATCGGGGAGCTGTTTTTT. It yields the protein CASRIGELFF. This chain links TRBV7-9 with TRBJ2-2; D call uncertain. The CDR3 has 10 amino acids. V gave up 6 bases and J gave up 7 bases, with 3 bases separating them. The V gene's germline CDR1 is SEHNR and CDR2 FQNEAQ (reference sequence).

This clone was seen a few times. The chain links TRBV29-1 to TRBJ2-5; no clear D. The CDR3 totals 12 residues. V gave up 3 bases and J gave up 5 bases, with 10 bases separating them. Germline lookup yields CDR1 SQVTM and CDR2 ANQGSEA. DNA of the CDR3: TGCAGCGTTGAGATGGTGGGGGAGACCCAGTACTTC. Encoded protein: CSVEMVGETQYF.

This clone was seen only a few times. This chain joins TRBV30 and TRBJ2-2; the match to TRBD1 covers 11 bases. The CDR3 loop spans 18 amino acids. The V gene's germline CDR1 is GTSNPN and CDR2 SVGIG (reference sequence). Germline trimming cut 2 bases from V and 4 bases from J; bases unmatched to any gene: 12. CDR3 amino acids: CAWSPSPWDRGVTGELFF. The CDR3 region has the DNA TGTGCCTGGAGTCCTTCCCCCTGGGACAGGGGGGTCACCGGGGAGCTGTTTTTT.

V usage is TRBV30 and J usage is TRBJ2-4, with a weak D call TRBD2 (7 bases). CDR3 length equals 14 residues. The germline CDR1 and CDR2 sequences are GTSNPN and SVGIG (reference sequence). Trimming removed 3 bases from V and 2 bases from J, with 11 bases in between. CDR3 residues: CAWSEGGTKNIQYF. CDR3 DNA sequence: TGTGCCTGGAGCGAGGGGGGGACCAAAAACATTCAGTACTTC.

The V call is TRBV29-1, the J call TRBJ1-1; no reliable D call. The germline V and J ends were trimmed by 1 base and 0 bases, with 6 bases remaining between them. The CDR3 totals 13 residues. Germline-derived CDR1 and CDR2 are SQVTM and ANQGSEA. In DNA, the CDR3 is TGCAGCGTTGAAGGGGTTATGAACACTGAAGCTTTCTTT. Encoded protein: CSVEGVMNTEAFF.

This clone was seen only a few times. The gene calls are TRBV29-1 and TRBJ2-3; no clear D gene. The length of the CDR3 is 12 residues. V was pared by 2 bases and J by 0 bases, with 3 bases between. Germline loops: CDR1 SQVTM, CDR2 ANQGSEA. The DNA for the CDR3 is TGCAGCGTTGAACAGAGCACAGATACGCAGTATTTT. It yields the protein CSVEQSTDTQYF.

This chain connects TRBV6-1 to TRBJ2-2; D not resolved. CDR1 MNHNS and CDR2 SASEGT come from the germline V gene. There are 13 residues in the CDR3. V lost 7 bases and J 5 bases, leaving 11 bases between the germline ends. The CDR3 sequence: CASITGSTGELFF. CDR3 in DNA: TGTGCCAGCATCACGGGTTCGACCGGGGAGCTGTTTTTT.

The chain combines TRBV6-5 with TRBJ2-1; weak D call: TRBD1 (6 bases). Trimming cost V 4 bases and J 6 bases, with 10 bases left between them. Per germline, CDR1 MNHEY and CDR2 SVGAGI. The CDR3 contains 13 residues. Here the CDR3 DNA reads TGTGCCAGCAGTTCCCGGGACACCAATGAGCAGTTCTTC. Residues: CASSSRDTNEQFF.

The chain is built from TRBV7-2 and TRBJ1-2; 7 bases are shared with TRBD1. Unmatched junction bases numbered 5, after V lost 4 bases and J lost 3 bases. The germline V gene encodes CDR1 SGHTA and CDR2 FQGNSA. The CDR3 has 14 residues. The CDR3 DNA follows: TGTGCCAGCAGCTGGAGACAGGGAGACTATGGCTACACCTTC. It yields the protein CASSWRQGDYGYTF. Full variable domain (rest looked up from reference TRBV7-2 and TRBJ1-2): GAGVSQSPSNKVTEKGKDVELRCDPISGHTALYWYRQSLGQGLEFLIYFQGNSAPDKSGLPSDRFSAERTGGSVSTLTIQRTQQEDSAVYLCASSWRQGDYGYTFGSGTRLTVV.

This CDR3 is CASSQAQGLAGNEQFF. The CDR3 nucleotides read TGCGCCAGCAGCCAAGCCCAAGGACTAGCGGGAAATGAGCAGTTCTTC. The chain has TRBV4-1 and TRBJ2-1; 12 positions agree with TRBD2. Germline CDR1 MGHRA, CDR2 YSYEKL. V shed 1 base, J shed 7 bases, and the junction held 5 bases outside the gene matches. CDR3 length equals 16 residues.